The sequence of this T cell receptor (beta chain) was determined in a study of regulatory T cells in long-lasting Graves disease. With iRepertoire HTBI primers and Arm-PCR of CDR3 regions, TCR beta libraries were built. TCRdb used MiXCR to reprocess the multiplex PCR reads, holding one entry per CDR3 protein. The repertoire consists of some 410,000 distinct CDR3 sequences, with around 15% occurring once and the leading ten covering around 10%. Time point meaning: newly diagnosed GD, antithyroid drugs for less than 3 months. PBMC-derived RNA was used for the TCR library. Germline CDR1 is LNHDA and CDR2 is SQIVND (reference sequence). The germline V and J ends were trimmed by 5 bases and 2 bases, with 10 bases remaining between them. CDR3 length: 15 amino acids. This sample also appeared in a second study, on T cells in Graves' hyperthyroidism and ophthalmopathy.

The clonotype originates from a woman aged 25 to 45 with Graves disease. The material sequenced was peripheral blood mononuclear cells (PBMCs), taken at new diagnosis, from a patient treated with antithyroid drugs. The chain couples TRBV19 to TRBJ2-6, with D possibly matching TRBD1 (5 bases). The CDR3 protein is CASSSARAGANVLTF. DNA for the CDR3: TGTGCCAGTAGTTCCGCCAGGGCTGGGGCCAACGTCCTGACTTTC.